The 5 T cell receptor beta chains in this list originate from one sample, sequenced in a study of OX40 agonist ivuxolimab in advanced cancers. The data were produced by immunoSEQ multiplex PCR, yet TCRdb's version contains in-frame clones alone and is incomplete. In the table there are about 78,000 clones, 92% of which are singletons. The sequenced sample was CD4+ or CD8+ T cells sorted from blood, obtained in a trial of the OX40 agonist ivuxolimab. These receptors were obtained from an adult with an advanced solid tumor such as melanoma, head and neck, liver or kidney cancer.

The genes are TRBV19 and TRBJ1-2; D perhaps matches TRBD1 (6 bases). Trimming took 3 bases from V and 4 from J, leaving 9 bases between them. The CDR3 is 13 residues long. Looked up from germline, CDR1 is LNHDA and CDR2 is SQIVND (reference sequence). The CDR3 coding sequence is TGTGCCAGTAGTATTCGGGGGGCCTATGGCTACACCTTC. Translation: CASSIRGAYGYTF.

This chain connects TRBV11-2 to TRBJ1-2; 7 positions agree with TRBD1. Germline V CDR1 and CDR2: SGHAT, FQNNGV. The CDR3 is made up of 18 amino acids. The junction had 17 bases not matched to a gene; V was cut back by 5 bases and J by 2 bases. The CDR3 DNA reads TGTGCCAGCAGCCTTTTCGCCCGACAGGGAAGTGCCAACTATGGCTACACCTTC. It encodes CASSLFARQGSANYGYTF.

This chain's CDR3 is CASSANRANQPQHF. CDR3 DNA sequence: TGTGCCAGCAGCGCAAACAGGGCGAATCAGCCCCAGCATTTT. J is TRBJ1-5 and V is TRBV7-8; a weak D match, TRBD1 (6 bases). Germline CDR1 and CDR2: SGHVS and FQNEAQ. CDR3 length: 14 amino acids. V was clipped by 5 bases and J by 4 bases, with 12 bases between them.

The chain employs TRBV29-1 and TRBJ2-1; D gene uncertain. CDR1 and CDR2 (germline): SQVTM, ANQGSEA. V dropped 7 bases and J dropped 3 bases, with 10 bases sitting between them. The CDR3 is 12 amino acids. This CDR3 reads CSGENIYNEQFF. The CDR3 DNA reads as TGCAGCGGCGAGAACATCTACAATGAGCAGTTCTTC.

This chain joins TRBV18 and TRBJ2-1, with 8 bases fitting TRBD2. Per germline, CDR1 KGHSH and CDR2 LQKENI. The V and J ends lost 4 bases and 3 bases, in that order; junction bases with no gene match: 5. This CDR3 spans 15 amino acids. The CDR3 DNA sequence: TGTGCCAGCTCACTCAGCGGGGGAGGCTACAATGAGCAGTTCTTC. Residues: CASSLSGGGYNEQFF.